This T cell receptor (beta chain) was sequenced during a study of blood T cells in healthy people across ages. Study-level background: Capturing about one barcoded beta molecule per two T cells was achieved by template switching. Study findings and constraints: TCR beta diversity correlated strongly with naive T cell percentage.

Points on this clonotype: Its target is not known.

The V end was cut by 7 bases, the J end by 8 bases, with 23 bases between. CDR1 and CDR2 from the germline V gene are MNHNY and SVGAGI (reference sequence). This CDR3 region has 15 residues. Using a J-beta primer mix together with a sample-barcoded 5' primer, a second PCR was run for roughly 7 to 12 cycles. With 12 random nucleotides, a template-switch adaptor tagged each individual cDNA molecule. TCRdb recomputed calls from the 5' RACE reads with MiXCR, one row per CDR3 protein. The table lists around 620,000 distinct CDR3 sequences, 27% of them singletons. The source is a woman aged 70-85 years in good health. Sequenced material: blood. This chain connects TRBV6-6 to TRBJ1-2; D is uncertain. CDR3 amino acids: CASTIQGIPGSGYTF. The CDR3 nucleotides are TGTGCCAGCACCATACAAGGAATCCCAGGATCGGGCTACACCTTC.